This TCR beta chain appears in the sequencing data of a study of post-analysis software for immune sequencing data. Study overall: Relapsing-remitting, secondary progressive and progressive-relapsing forms made up the multiple sclerosis disease courses.

TCR beta libraries were prepared from cDNA with unique molecular identifiers. TCRdb ran MiXCR on the PCR reads and lists one entry per CDR3 protein. The sample records roughly 620,000 distinct CDR3 sequences, around 44% being singletons. This CDR3 region has 11 residues. The V gene lost 7 bases and the J gene lost 8 bases, with 10 bases spanning the gap. The V gene's germline CDR1 is SGHRS and CDR2 YFSETQ. On this clonotype itself: The target antigen is unknown.

Broader study findings: Comparison of patients with controls showed about 5 TRBV segments more frequent in patients, TRBV5-6, TRBV5-1 and TRBV20-1 among them.

Input material: blood. The chain is built from TRBV5-1 and TRBJ2-1; D remains ambiguous. This TCR derives from a girl between 5 and 17 years old with multiple sclerosis. The CDR3 region is CASRTEYEQFF. In DNA form, the CDR3 reads TGCGCCAGCCGAACCGAGTATGAGCAGTTCTTC.